Listed below are T cell receptor beta chains from one sample, sequenced in a study of shared clonotypes between healthy human individuals. Sequencing used immunoSEQ multiplex PCR; TCRdb keeps in-frame clones, though not all of them. This sample has millions of clones, with about 95% found just once. Sequencing input: naive CD8+ T cells sorted from blood. These receptors were collected from a man younger than 35 in good health. Both conserved end residues are part of each CDR3. A D gene is named only where the DNA matches it firmly. A clone size is listed for some rows: how often the clone was seen (once, few, many), or a class if it is expanded.

TRBV19,once,15,TRBJ2-1,TRBD1,TGTGCCAGTAGTCCTCGACAGGGGCCCTACAATGAGCAGTTCTTC,CASSPRQGPYNEQFF
TRBV7-9,-,12,TRBJ2-5,-,TGTGCCAGCAGCCCCAGCATTTGGCCCCAGTACTTC,CASSPSIWPQYF
TRBV4-1,-,19,TRBJ1-6,TRBD1,TGCGCCAGCAGCGAGAGGGTGGAGACAGGGCTTTCCTATAATTCACCCCTCCACTTT,CASSERVETGLSYNSPLHF
TRBV27,-,16,TRBJ2-1,-,TGTGCCAGCAGTGCGCTTTTGGGGGGCTCCTACAATGAGCAGTTCTTC,CASSALLGGSYNEQFF
TRBV6-1,-,15,TRBJ2-2,-,TGTGCCAGCAGTGTAACCGGGAAGTTCGCCGGGGAGCTGTTTTTT,CASSVTGKFAGELFF
TRBV7-9,-,16,TRBJ1-1,TRBD1,TGTGCCAGCAGCCCCGAGACAGGGGGCGCGGACACTGAAGCTTTCTTT,CASSPETGGADTEAFF
TRBV7-9,-,14,TRBJ2-5,-,TGTGCCAGCAGCCGGGACGCCCGACAAGAGACCCAGTACTTC,CASSRDARQETQYF
TRBV5-6,-,18,TRBJ1-6,-,TGTGCCAGCAGCTTGGTGTCGTCGTCAGGGACCTATAATTCACCCCTCCACTTT,CASSLVSSSGTYNSPLHF
TRBV7-9,-,14,TRBJ2-5,-,TGTGCCAGCAGTTGGACGGTGGCCCAAGAGACCCAGTACTTC,CASSWTVAQETQYF
TRBV14,once,16,TRBJ2-2,-,TGTGCCAGCAGCCAAGTTCATCTCGGGGATCCCGGGGAGCTGTTTTTT,CASSQVHLGDPGELFF
TRBV7-9,-,14,TRBJ1-6,-,TGTGCCAGCAGCTTAGGCCGGTGGAGTTCACCCCTCCACTTT,CASSLGRWSSPLHF
TRBV19,-,15,TRBJ2-3,TRBD1,TGTGCCAGTACCCTGGGACAGGGGTTAGGAGATACGCAGTATTTT,CASTLGQGLGDTQYF
TRBV4-1,-,14,TRBJ1-1,TRBD1,TGCGCCAGCAGCCAAGTCAGGGACAGAGGACGAGCTTTCTTT,CASSQVRDRGRAFF
TRBV7-9,once,15,TRBJ2-7,-,TGTGCCAGCAGCTTTATCGAACGGGAGTTCCACGAGCAGTACTTC,CASSFIEREFHEQYF
TRBV10-1,few,16,TRBJ2-7,TRBD2,TGCGCCAGCAGTGGTGGGACTAGCGGGAGCTCCTACGAGCAGTACTTC,CASSGGTSGSSYEQYF
TRBV28,-,14,TRBJ1-1,-,TGTGCCAGCGCCCCAGCAGGAGAGAACACTGAAGCTTTCTTT,CASAPAGENTEAFF
TRBV6-6,-,14,TRBJ2-7,-,TGTGCCAGCAGTTGGGAAGCCAGCTCCTACGAGCAGTACTTC,CASSWEASSYEQYF
TRBV5-1,once,14,TRBJ2-5,-,TGCGCCAGCAGCTCGTCCGGGCCGTTTGAGACCCAGTACTTC,CASSSSGPFETQYF
TRBV4-1,-,14,TRBJ1-3,-,TGCGCCAGCAGCCAGGCGTACAGCTTGAACACCATATATTTT,CASSQAYSLNTIYF
TRBV29-1,-,13,TRBJ1-6,-,TGCAGCGTAAGACAGGCCCTTAATTCACCCCTCCACTTT,CSVRQALNSPLHF
TRBV6-5,-,15,TRBJ1-5,TRBD1,TGTGCCAGCAGTCCCACAGGGGGGGTAGATCAGCCCCAGCATTTT,CASSPTGGVDQPQHF
TRBV4-1,-,17,TRBJ2-7,TRBD2,TGCGCCAGCAGCCTGGAAGGCGGGGGGGAGTTGGCCTACGAGCAGTACTTC,CASSLEGGGELAYEQYF
TRBV30,-,11,TRBJ2-1,-,TGTGCCTGGACTCCAAACAATGAGCAGTTCTTC,CAWTPNNEQFF
TRBV6-5,-,13,TRBJ1-1,-,TGTGCCAGCAGTTACGCGGAAGGAGCGATGGCTTTCTTT,CASSYAEGAMAFF
TRBV7-6,-,14,TRBJ1-1,-,TGTGCCAGCAGCCCAATAGACAGAGGGACTGAAGCTTTCTTT,CASSPIDRGTEAFF
TRBV28,-,16,TRBJ2-7,TRBD2,TGTGCCAGCACCGGCAGGGAGGGGCTGCGCTCCTACGAGCAGTACTTC,CASTGREGLRSYEQYF
TRBV27,once,15,TRBJ1-1,-,TGTGCCAGCAGTCCCCTGGGGGGTATGAACACTGAAGCTTTCTTT,CASSPLGGMNTEAFF
TRBV2,-,13,TRBJ2-7,-,TGTGCCACCCTGGGGGCAGGGGGGCGGGAGCAGTACTTC,CATLGAGGREQYF
TRBV11-2,once,12,TRBJ2-2,-,TGTGCCAGTCTCAAAGGTACCGGGGAGCTGTTTTTT,CASLKGTGELFF
TRBV28,-,14,TRBJ2-7,TRBD2,TGTGCCAGCAGCCCCCCTCGGGGGGTGGACGAGCAGTACTTC,CASSPPRGVDEQYF
TRBV19,-,13,TRBJ1-1,-,TGTGCCAGTAGTATGGGTGTGTTCACTGAAGCTTTCTTT,CASSMGVFTEAFF
TRBV30,-,18,TRBJ2-5,-,TGTGCCTGGAGTGTACGTATTACGATCCCCTGGTACCAAGAGACCCAGTACTTC,CAWSVRITIPWYQETQYF
TRBV28,once,15,TRBJ1-1,TRBD1,TGTGCCATTCGGAGGGGGCCTTTTGAGAACACTGAAGCTTTCTTT,CAIRRGPFENTEAFF
TRBV7-9,-,13,TRBJ2-7,-,TGTGCCAGCAGCCCCGGGACGGACTACGAGCAGTACTTC,CASSPGTDYEQYF
TRBV6-5,-,14,TRBJ2-3,-,TGTGCCAGCAGATTGGGGGGTGAAGCAGATACGCAGTATTTT,CASRLGGEADTQYF
TRBV5-4,-,15,TRBJ1-4,-,TGTGCCAGCAACCAAGACGGACGTTTAATGAAAAAACTGTTTTTT,CASNQDGRLMKKLFF
TRBV4-1,-,15,TRBJ1-1,-,TGCGCCAGCAGCCAAGAAGGGCAGATGAACACTGAAGCTTTCTTT,CASSQEGQMNTEAFF
TRBV4-1,-,16,TRBJ1-5,-,TGCGCCAGCAGCCAAGAAGGCCCCCATAGCAATCAGCCCCAGCATTTT,CASSQEGPHSNQPQHF
TRBV4-1,-,14,TRBJ1-1,-,TGCGCCAGCAGCCAAGCGCAGAGTAGGACTGAAGCTTTCTTT,CASSQAQSRTEAFF